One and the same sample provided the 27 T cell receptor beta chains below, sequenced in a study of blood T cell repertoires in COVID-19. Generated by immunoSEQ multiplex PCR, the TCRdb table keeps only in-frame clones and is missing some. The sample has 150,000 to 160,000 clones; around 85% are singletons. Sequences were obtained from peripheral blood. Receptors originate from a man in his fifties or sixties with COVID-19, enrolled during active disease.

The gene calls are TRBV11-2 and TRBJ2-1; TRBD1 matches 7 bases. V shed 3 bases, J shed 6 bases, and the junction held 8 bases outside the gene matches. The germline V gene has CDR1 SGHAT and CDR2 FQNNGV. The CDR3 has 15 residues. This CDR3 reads CASSFRDSDGNEQFF. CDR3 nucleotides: TGTGCCAGCAGCTTTCGGGACAGTGATGGCAATGAGCAGTTCTTC.

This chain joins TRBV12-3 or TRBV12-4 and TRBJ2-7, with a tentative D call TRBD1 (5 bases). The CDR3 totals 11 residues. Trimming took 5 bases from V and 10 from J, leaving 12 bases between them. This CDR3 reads CASSARQSQYF. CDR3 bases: TGTGCCAGCAGTGCCCGACAGTCTCAGTACTTC.

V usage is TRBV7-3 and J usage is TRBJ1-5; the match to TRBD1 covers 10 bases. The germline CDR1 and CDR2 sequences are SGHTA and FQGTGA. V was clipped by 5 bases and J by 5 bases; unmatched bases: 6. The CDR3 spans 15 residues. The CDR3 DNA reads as TGTGCCAGCAGCACTGACAGGGGGCTCTATCAGCCCCAGCATTTT. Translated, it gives CASSTDRGLYQPQHF.

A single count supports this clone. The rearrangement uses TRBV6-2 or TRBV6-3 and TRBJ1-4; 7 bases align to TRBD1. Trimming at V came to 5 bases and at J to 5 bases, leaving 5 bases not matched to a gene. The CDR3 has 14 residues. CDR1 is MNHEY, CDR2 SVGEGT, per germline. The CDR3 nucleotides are TGTGCCAGCAGTCAGAACAGGGGAAATGAAAAACTGTTTTTT. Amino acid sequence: CASSQNRGNEKLFF.

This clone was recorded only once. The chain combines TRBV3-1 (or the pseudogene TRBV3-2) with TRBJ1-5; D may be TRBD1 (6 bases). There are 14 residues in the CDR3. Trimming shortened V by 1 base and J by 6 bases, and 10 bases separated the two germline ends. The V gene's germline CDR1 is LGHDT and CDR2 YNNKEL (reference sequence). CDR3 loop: CASSQGRGRQPQHF. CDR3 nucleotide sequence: TGTGCCAGCAGCCAAGGCAGGGGACGTCAGCCCCAGCATTTT.

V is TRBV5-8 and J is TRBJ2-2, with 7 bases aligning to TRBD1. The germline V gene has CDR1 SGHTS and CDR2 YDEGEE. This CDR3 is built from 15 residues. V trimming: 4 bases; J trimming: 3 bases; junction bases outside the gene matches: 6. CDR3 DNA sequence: TGTGCCAGCAGCATTGGACAGGTAGACACCGGGGAGCTGTTTTTT. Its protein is CASSIGQVDTGELFF.

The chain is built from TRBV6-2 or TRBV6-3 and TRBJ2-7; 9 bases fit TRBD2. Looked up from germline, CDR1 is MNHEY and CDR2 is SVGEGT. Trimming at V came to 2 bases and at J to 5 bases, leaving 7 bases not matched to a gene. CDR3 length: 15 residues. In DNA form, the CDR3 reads TGTGCCAGCAGTTACGCGGGCGGGGGGGCCCACGAGCAGTACTTC. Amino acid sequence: CASSYAGGGAHEQYF.

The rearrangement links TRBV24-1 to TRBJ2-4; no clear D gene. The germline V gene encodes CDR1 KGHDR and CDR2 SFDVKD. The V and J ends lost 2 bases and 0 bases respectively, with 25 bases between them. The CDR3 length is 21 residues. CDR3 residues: CATSDSPKAGQVSLAKNIQYF. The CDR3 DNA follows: TGTGCCACCAGTGATTCCCCGAAGGCAGGTCAAGTATCACTAGCCAAAAACATTCAGTACTTC.

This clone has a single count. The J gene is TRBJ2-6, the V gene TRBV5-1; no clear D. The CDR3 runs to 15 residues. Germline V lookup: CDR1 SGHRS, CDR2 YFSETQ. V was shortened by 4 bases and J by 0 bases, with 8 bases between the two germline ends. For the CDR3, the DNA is TGCGCCAGCAGCAAGCAGGTCTCTGGGGCCAACGTCCTGACTTTC. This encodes CASSKQVSGANVLTF.

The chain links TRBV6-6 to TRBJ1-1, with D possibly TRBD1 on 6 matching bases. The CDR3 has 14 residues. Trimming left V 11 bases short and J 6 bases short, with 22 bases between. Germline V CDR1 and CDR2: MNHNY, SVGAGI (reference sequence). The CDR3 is CAGRDNSIPPEAFF. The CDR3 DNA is TGTGCCGGAAGGGACAACTCAATCCCCCCTGAAGCTTTCTTT.

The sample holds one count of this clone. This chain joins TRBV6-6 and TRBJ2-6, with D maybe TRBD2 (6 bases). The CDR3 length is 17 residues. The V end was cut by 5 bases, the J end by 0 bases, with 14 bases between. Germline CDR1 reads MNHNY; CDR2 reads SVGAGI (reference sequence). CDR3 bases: TGTGCCAGCAGTCCGGGACTGTATAGCTCTGGGGCCAACGTCCTGACTTTC. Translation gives CASSPGLYSSGANVLTF.

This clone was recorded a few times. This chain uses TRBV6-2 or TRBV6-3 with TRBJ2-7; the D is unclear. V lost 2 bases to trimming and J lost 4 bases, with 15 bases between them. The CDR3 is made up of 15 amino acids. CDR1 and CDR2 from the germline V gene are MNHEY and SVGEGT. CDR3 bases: TGTGCCAGCAGTTACGGCCCTCCCTGGTTTTACGAGCAGTACTTC. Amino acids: CASSYGPPWFYEQYF.

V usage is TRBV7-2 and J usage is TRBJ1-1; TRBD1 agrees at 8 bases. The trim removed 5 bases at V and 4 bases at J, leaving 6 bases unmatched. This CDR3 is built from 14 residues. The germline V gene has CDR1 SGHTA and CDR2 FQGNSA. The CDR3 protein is CASSITGGPTEAFF. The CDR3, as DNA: TGTGCCAGCAGCATCACAGGGGGTCCCACTGAAGCTTTCTTT. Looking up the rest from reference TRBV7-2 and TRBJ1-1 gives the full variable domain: GAGVSQSPSNKVTEKGKDVELRCDPISGHTALYWYRQSLGQGLEFLIYFQGNSAPDKSGLPSDRFSAERTGGSVSTLTIQRTQQEDSAVYLCASSITGGPTEAFFGQGTRLTVV.

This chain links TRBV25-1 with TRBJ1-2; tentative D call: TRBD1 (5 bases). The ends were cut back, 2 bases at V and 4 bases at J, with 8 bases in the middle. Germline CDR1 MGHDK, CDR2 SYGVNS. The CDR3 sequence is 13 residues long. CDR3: CASSESQGYGYTF. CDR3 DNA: TGTGCCAGCAGTGAAAGCCAGGGCTATGGCTACACCTTC.

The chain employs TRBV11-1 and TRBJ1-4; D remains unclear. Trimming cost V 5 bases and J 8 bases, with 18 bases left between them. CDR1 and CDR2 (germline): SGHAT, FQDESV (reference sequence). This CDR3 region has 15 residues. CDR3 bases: TGTGCCAGCAGCGACCAGCGAGGTGGTATAGAAAAACTGTTTTTT. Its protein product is CASSDQRGGIEKLFF. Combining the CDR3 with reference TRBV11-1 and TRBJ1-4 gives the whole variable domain EAEVAQSPRYKITEKSQAVAFWCDPISGHATLYWYRQILGQGPELLVQFQDESVVDDSQLPKDRFSAERLKGVDSTLKIQPAELGDSAMYLCASSDQRGGIEKLFFGSGTQLSVL.

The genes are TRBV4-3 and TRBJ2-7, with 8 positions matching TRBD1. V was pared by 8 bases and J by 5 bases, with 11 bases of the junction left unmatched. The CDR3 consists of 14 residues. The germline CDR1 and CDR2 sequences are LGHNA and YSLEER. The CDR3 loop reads CASSQTGAIHEQYF. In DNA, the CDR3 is TGCGCCAGCTCGCAGACAGGGGCCATCCACGAGCAGTACTTC.

CDR3 sequence reads: CASSPTSGRTRGQGGYTF. The CDR3 coding sequence is TGTGCCAGCTCACCAACTTCAGGCAGGACAAGGGGGCAAGGGGGCTACACCTTC. The rearrangement joins TRBV18 to TRBJ1-2; TRBD1 matches at 7 bases. The V and J ends lost 2 bases and 8 bases, in that order; junction bases with no gene match: 20. Per the germline V gene, CDR1 is KGHSH and CDR2 is LQKENI. CDR3 length: 18 amino acids.

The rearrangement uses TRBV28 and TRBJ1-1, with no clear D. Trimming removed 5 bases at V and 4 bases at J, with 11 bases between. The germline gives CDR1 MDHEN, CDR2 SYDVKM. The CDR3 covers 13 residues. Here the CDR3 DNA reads TGTGCCAGCAGTCCAAACTACCGCACTGAAGCTTTCTTT. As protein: CASSPNYRTEAFF.

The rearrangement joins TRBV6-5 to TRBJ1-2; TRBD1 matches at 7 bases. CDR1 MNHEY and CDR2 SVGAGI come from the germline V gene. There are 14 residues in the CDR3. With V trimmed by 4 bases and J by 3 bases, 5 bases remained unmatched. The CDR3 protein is CASSLQGTYYGYTF. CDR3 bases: TGTGCCAGCAGTTTACAGGGGACCTACTATGGCTACACCTTC.

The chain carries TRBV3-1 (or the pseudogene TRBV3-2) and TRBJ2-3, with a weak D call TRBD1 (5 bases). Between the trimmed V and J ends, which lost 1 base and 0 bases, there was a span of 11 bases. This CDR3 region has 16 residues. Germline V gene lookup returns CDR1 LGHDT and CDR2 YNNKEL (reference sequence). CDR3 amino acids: CASSQGAGPSTDTQYF. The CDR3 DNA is TGTGCCAGCAGCCAAGGGGCAGGGCCTAGCACAGATACGCAGTATTTT.

This CDR3 is CASSLGTSGPYNEQFF. For the CDR3, the DNA is TGTGCCAGTTCACTCGGGACTAGCGGGCCCTACAATGAGCAGTTCTTC. The rearrangement joins TRBV19 to TRBJ2-1; 12 bases fit TRBD2. CDR1 LNHDA and CDR2 SQIVND come from the germline V gene (reference sequence). This CDR3 has 16 amino acids. Unmatched junction bases numbered 7, after V lost 8 bases and J lost 2 bases.

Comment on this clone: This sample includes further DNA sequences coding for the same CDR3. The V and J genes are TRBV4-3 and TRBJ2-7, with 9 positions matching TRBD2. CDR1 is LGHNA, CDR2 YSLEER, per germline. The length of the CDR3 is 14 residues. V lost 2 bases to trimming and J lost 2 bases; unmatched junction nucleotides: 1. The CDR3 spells CASSQLAGPYEQYF. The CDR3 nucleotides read TGCGCCAGCAGCCAACTAGCGGGGCCCTACGAGCAGTACTTC.

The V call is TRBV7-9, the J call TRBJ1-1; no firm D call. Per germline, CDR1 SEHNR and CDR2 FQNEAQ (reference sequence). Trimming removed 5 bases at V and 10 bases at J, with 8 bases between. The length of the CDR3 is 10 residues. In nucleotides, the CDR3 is TGTGCCAGCAGCGGAGGTTTAGCTTTCTTT. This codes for CASSGGLAFF.

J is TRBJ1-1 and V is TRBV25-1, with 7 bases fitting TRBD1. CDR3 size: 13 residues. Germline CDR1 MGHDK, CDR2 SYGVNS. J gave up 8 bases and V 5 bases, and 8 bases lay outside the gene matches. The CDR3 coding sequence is TGTGCCAGCAGTCACCCCCCGACAGGGGAAGCTTTCTTT. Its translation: CASSHPPTGEAFF.

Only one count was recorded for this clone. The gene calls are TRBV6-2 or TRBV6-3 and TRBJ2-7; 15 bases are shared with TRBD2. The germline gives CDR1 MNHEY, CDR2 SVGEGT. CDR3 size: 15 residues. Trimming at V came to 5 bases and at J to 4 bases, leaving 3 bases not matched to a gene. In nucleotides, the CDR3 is TGTGCCAGCAGTCGGACTAGCGGGGGGGCGTACGAGCAGTACTTC. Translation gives CASSRTSGGAYEQYF.

Here the CDR3 reads CASSFNINTGELFF. In DNA, the CDR3 is TGTGCCAGCAGCTTCAACATCAACACCGGGGAGCTGTTTTTT. The chain recombines TRBV7-9 with TRBJ2-2; D uncertain. The germline V gene encodes CDR1 SEHNR and CDR2 FQNEAQ (reference sequence). The V and J ends lost 3 bases and 2 bases respectively, with 7 bases between them. The CDR3 runs to 14 residues.

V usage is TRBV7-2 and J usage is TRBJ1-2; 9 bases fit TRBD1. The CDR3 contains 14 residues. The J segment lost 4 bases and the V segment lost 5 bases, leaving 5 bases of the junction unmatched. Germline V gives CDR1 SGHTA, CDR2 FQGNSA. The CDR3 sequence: CASSGTTGGYGYTF. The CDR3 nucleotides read TGTGCCAGCAGCGGGACGACAGGGGGCTATGGCTACACCTTC.